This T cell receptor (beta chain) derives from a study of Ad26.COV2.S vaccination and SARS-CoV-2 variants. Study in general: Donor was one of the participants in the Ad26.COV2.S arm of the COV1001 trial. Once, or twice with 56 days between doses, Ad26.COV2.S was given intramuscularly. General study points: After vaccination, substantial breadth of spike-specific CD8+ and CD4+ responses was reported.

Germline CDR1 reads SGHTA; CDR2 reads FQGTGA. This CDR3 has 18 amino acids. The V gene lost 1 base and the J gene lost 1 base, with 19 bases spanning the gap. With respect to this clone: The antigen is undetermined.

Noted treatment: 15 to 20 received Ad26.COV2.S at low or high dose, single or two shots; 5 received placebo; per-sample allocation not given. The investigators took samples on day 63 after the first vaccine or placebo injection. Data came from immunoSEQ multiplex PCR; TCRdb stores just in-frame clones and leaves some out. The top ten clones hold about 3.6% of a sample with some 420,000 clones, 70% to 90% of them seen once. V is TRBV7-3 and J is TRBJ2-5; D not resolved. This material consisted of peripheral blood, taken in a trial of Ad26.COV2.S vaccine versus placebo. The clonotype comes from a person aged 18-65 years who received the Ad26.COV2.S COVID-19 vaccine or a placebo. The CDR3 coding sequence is TGTGCCAGCAGCTTAAGAACCCGGACGTCCGTCGTCCAAGAGACCCAGTACTTC. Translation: CASSLRTRTSVVQETQYF.